Following are 28 T cell receptor beta chains from one sample sequenced in a study of T-cell memory formation after mild COVID-19 listed by TCRdb under 2021. Library generation was performed with 5' RACE. The sequencer listed for this sample is Illumina NovaSeq 6000. TCRdb's own reprocessing of the public reads used fastp at Q25 and MiXCR and kept productive beta chains. Identical CDR3 proteins give one entry, which carries the most common genes and DNA. The sample includes about 110,000 distinct CDR3 sequences, with over 15% observed a single time. The biggest ten clones account for 25% to 35% of the sample. Sample: PBMCs or a T cell subset sorted from them (not recorded which). These receptors were taken from an adult woman who had mild COVID-19 (a few samples of this study predate the infection). The sample titles of this study are shuffled in the database, so cell type and time point are left out; the donor was told from shared clones.

This clonotype was seen a few times. The rearrangement links TRBV7-6 to TRBJ2-3; D could derive from TRBD1 or TRBD2 (5 bases each). The V and J ends lost 0 bases and 1 base respectively, with 5 bases between them. Per germline, CDR1 SGHVS and CDR2 FNYEAQ. The CDR3 sequence is 14 residues long. The CDR3 loop reads CASSLAGRTDTQYF. The CDR3 DNA reads as TGTGCCAGCAGCTTAGCGGGACGCACAGATACGCAGTATTTT.

In its sample, this clonotype was seen a few times. This rearrangement joins TRBV3-1 to TRBJ2-3, with D perhaps matching TRBD1 (6 bases). The V gene lost 3 bases and the J gene lost 2 bases, with 12 bases spanning the gap. This CDR3 is built from 15 residues. Germline V gene data show CDR1 as LGHDT and CDR2 as YNNKEL (reference sequence). CDR3 bases: TGTGCCAGCAGCCAGGACAGCAGCTTCACAGATACGCAGTATTTT. Its translation is CASSQDSSFTDTQYF.

This clonotype was observed a handful of times. The CDR3 DNA sequence: TGTGCCAGCAGCTCTGGGTCTATGGGTTTAAGCTCCTACAATGAGCAGTTCTTC. Translation gives CASSSGSMGLSSYNEQFF. The chain is built from TRBV5-6 and TRBJ2-1; D is unresolved. There are 18 residues in the CDR3. Deletions cut 3 bases from V and 0 bases from J, with 19 bases between. Looked up from germline, CDR1 is SGHDT and CDR2 is YYEEEE.

The chain has TRBV6-5 and TRBJ2-7; the match to TRBD2 covers 9 bases. Germline V lookup: CDR1 MNHEY, CDR2 SVGAGI. Trimming removed 2 bases from V and 6 bases from J; junction bases left unmatched: 2. The CDR3 extends over 13 amino acids. The CDR3 coding sequence is TGTGCCAGCAGTTACGGCGGGAGGGGCGAGCAGTACTTC. Residues: CASSYGGRGEQYF.

The chain has TRBV7-6 and TRBJ2-2, with 9 nucleotides matching TRBD2. From germline, CDR1 is SGHVS and CDR2 FNYEAQ. There are 18 residues in the CDR3. Germline trimming cut 5 bases from V and 1 base from J; bases unmatched to any gene: 11. CDR3 residues: CASSPFQAGGLNTGELFF. In nucleotides, the CDR3 is TGTGCCAGCAGCCCCTTTCAAGCGGGGGGCCTGAACACCGGGGAGCTGTTTTTT.

This clonotype was seen more than once but under ten times. The V and J genes are TRBV6-5 and TRBJ1-2, with 8 bases that match TRBD1. The CDR3 sequence is 14 residues long. V dropped 2 bases and J dropped 8; count of bases not matched to a gene: 7. Germline V gene sequence: CDR1 MNHEY, CDR2 SVGAGI. The CDR3 coding sequence is TGTGCCAGCAGTTACGAAGGACAGGGTCGGGGCTACACCTTC. It specifies CASSYEGQGRGYTF.

This clonotype has just a few counts. CDR3 loop: CASSEPRPGLAHHSTDTQYF. The CDR3 DNA is TGCGCCAGCAGTGAGCCGCGTCCGGGACTAGCGCACCATAGCACAGATACGCAGTATTTT. The chain couples TRBV10-2 to TRBJ2-3, with 10 bases fitting TRBD2. Per germline, CDR1 WSHSY and CDR2 SAAADI. This CDR3 has 20 residues. The V and J ends lost 2 bases and 0 bases, in that order; junction bases with no gene match: 14.

The CDR3 DNA sequence: TGTGCCAGCAGTTTCGCCCAGAGGGGGAGGGAGCAGTACTTC. Its translation: CASSFAQRGREQYF. J is TRBJ2-7 and V is TRBV27; D possibly matches TRBD1 or TRBD2 (6 bases each). In germline, CDR1 is MNHEY, CDR2 SMNVEV (reference sequence). This CDR3 is built from 14 residues. The ends were cut back, 3 bases at V and 7 bases at J, with 16 bases in the middle.

This clonotype was counted only a few times. The J gene is TRBJ2-7, the V gene TRBV4-3; D is ambiguous. Trimming stripped 0 bases from V and 2 bases from J, with 11 bases between. CDR1 and CDR2 (germline): LGHNA, YSLEER. This CDR3 is built from 15 residues. The CDR3 is CASSQETEETYEQYF. The CDR3 coding sequence is TGCGCCAGCAGCCAAGAAACAGAGGAGACCTACGAGCAGTACTTC.

This clonotype was counted between two and nine times. The V and J genes are TRBV19 and TRBJ2-1; 7 positions match TRBD1. The CDR3 is 14 amino acids. V lost 5 bases, J lost 3 bases, and 4 bases stayed unmatched. Germline V CDR1 and CDR2: LNHDA, SQIVND (reference sequence). For the CDR3, the DNA is TGTGCCAGTAGTCCGGGACAGAACTACAATGAGCAGTTCTTC. Protein product: CASSPGQNYNEQFF.

J is TRBJ2-3 and V is TRBV2; TRBD1 is a possible D gene (6 bases). Trimming removed 3 bases from V and 3 bases from J, with 10 bases in between. From germline, CDR1 is SNHLY and CDR2 FYNNEI. The CDR3 extends over 14 amino acids. The CDR3 here is CASSDRGGTDTQYF. CDR3 bases: TGTGCCAGCAGTGACAGAGGGGGTACAGATACGCAGTATTTT.

This clonotype occurred a few times. This rearrangement joins TRBV7-9 to TRBJ1-2; D is possibly TRBD1 (5 bases). V was cut by 5 bases and J by 6 bases, with 31 bases left in between. The germline V gene encodes CDR1 SEHNR and CDR2 FQNEAQ (reference sequence). The CDR3 length is 19 residues. CDR3 in DNA: TGTGCCAGCAGCCCTCCCCCCTCGACAGCCGCTATTAGGGGAAATGGCTACACCTTC. Translating it yields CASSPPPSTAAIRGNGYTF.

Note on this clonotype: Here the CDR3 omits its conserved ending phenylalanine or tryptophan, so a read error is the likely source. The chain has TRBV12-3 or TRBV12-4 and TRBJ2-1; the D gene is possibly TRBD2 (6 bases). Trimming took 3 bases from V and 9 from J, leaving 6 bases between them. The CDR3 has 11 amino acids. CDR3 residues: CASSFGGEQFL. The CDR3 nucleotides are TGTGCCAGCAGTTTCGGGGGTGAGCAGTTCTTA.

The V call is TRBV5-1, the J call TRBJ1-2, with no clear D. V was clipped by 4 bases and J by 4 bases, with 11 bases between them. This CDR3 region has 13 residues. Germline V gene data show CDR1 as SGHRS and CDR2 as YFSETQ. CDR3 DNA sequence: TGCGCCAGCAGCGGCGAGGCCTTCTATGGCTACACCTTC. The encoded protein is CASSGEAFYGYTF.

This clonotype was recorded a few times. The gene calls are TRBV6-2 or TRBV6-3 and TRBJ2-1; tentatively, D is TRBD2 (6 bases). Germline V gene data show CDR1 as MNHEY and CDR2 as SVGEGT. The CDR3 runs 15 residues. V was clipped by 7 bases and J by 2 bases, with 15 bases between them. CDR3 amino acids: CASNGGVVTYNEQFF. The CDR3 DNA sequence: TGTGCCAGCAACGGGGGAGTGGTTACCTACAATGAGCAGTTCTTC.

This clonotype has just a few counts. The chain links TRBV6-5 to TRBJ1-1; 7 nucleotides match TRBD1. V was pared by 5 bases and J by 0 bases, with 6 bases of the junction left unmatched. The CDR3 is 15 amino acids. Germline V gene lookup returns CDR1 MNHEY and CDR2 SVGAGI. For the CDR3, the DNA is TGTGCCAGCAGTGACAAGACAGGGATGAACACTGAAGCTTTCTTT. It codes for CASSDKTGMNTEAFF.

The gene calls are TRBV15 and TRBJ2-7; D unresolved. The germline V gene encodes CDR1 LNHNV and CDR2 YYDKDF (reference sequence). The CDR3 spans 13 residues. Trimming shortened V by 8 bases and J by 2 bases, and 13 bases separated the two germline ends. The CDR3 here is CATSIAATYEQYF. The CDR3 region has the DNA TGTGCCACCTCAATAGCTGCCACCTACGAGCAGTACTTC.

CDR3 sequence: CASSPLGPQALHF. DNA of the CDR3: TGTGCCAGCAGCCCCTTGGGCCCCCAGGCCCTCCACTTT. The chain recombines TRBV12-3 or TRBV12-4 with TRBJ1-6, with D hard to call. V was clipped by 6 bases and J by 14 bases, with 17 bases between them. The CDR3 is made up of 13 amino acids.

Only a few counts were recorded for this clonotype. J is TRBJ1-2 and V is TRBV30; unclear D gene. CDR1 is GTSNPN, CDR2 SVGIG, per germline (reference sequence). The V end was cut by 1 base, the J end by 5 bases, with 11 bases between. The CDR3 extends over 13 amino acids. For the CDR3, the DNA is TGTGCCTGGAGTGGCCGGGAGATTTATGGCTACACCTTC. Translated, it gives CAWSGREIYGYTF.

The rearrangement uses TRBV20-1 and TRBJ2-5; TRBD2 aligns across 11 bases. Trimming cost V 5 bases and J 5 bases; bases outside gene matches: 10. Germline V gives CDR1 DFQATT, CDR2 SNEGSKA (reference sequence). The CDR3 spans 15 residues. CDR3 sequence: CSACDNSGGGETQYF. The CDR3 nucleotides read TGCAGTGCTTGCGATAATAGCGGGGGGGGTGAGACCCAGTACTTC.

A few counts support this clonotype. The chain recombines TRBV5-5 with TRBJ1-1, with a possible D match to TRBD1 (5 bases). This CDR3 region has 13 residues. Germline-derived CDR1 and CDR2 are SGHKS and YYEKEE (reference sequence). Trimming cost V 5 bases and J 5 bases, with 13 bases left between them. CDR3 in amino acids: CASRRTTGTEAFF. The CDR3, as DNA: TGTGCCAGCAGGAGGACAACCGGAACTGAAGCTTTCTTT.

The chain employs TRBV18 and TRBJ1-5, with D uncertain. Germline V CDR1 and CDR2: KGHSH, LQKENI. V lost 5 bases and J 0 bases, leaving 14 bases between the germline ends. The CDR3 runs 16 residues. This CDR3 reads CASSSREWDSNQPQHF. The CDR3 nucleotides read TGTGCCAGCTCAAGCCGGGAGTGGGATAGCAATCAGCCCCAGCATTTT.

The chain recombines TRBV2 with TRBJ1-5, with no clear D. The CDR3 is 15 residues long. Germline CDR1 and CDR2: SNHLY and FYNNEI. Trimming left V 2 bases short and J 0 bases short, with 8 bases between. Here the CDR3 DNA reads TGTGCCAGCAGTGAATCTGGGGATAGCAATCAGCCCCAGCATTTT. Protein product: CASSESGDSNQPQHF.

This clonotype occurred a few times. The rearrangement uses TRBV27 and TRBJ2-7, with D perhaps matching TRBD1 (6 bases). Germline V lookup: CDR1 MNHEY, CDR2 SMNVEV (reference sequence). This CDR3 is built from 14 residues. Trimming removed 6 bases from V and 5 bases from J, with 17 bases in between. The DNA for the CDR3 is TGTGCCAGCAGCGCCTGGACAGCTATGGACGAGCAGTACTTC. Protein: CASSAWTAMDEQYF.

This clonotype was detected a few times. The rearrangement uses TRBV7-6 and TRBJ2-1; D is possibly TRBD2 (5 bases). Germline V gene sequence: CDR1 SGHVS, CDR2 FNYEAQ. V shed 5 bases and J shed 6 bases, with 11 bases lying between them. There are 13 residues in the CDR3. The CDR3 loop reads CASSLGEGNEQFF. CDR3 coding DNA: TGTGCCAGCAGCCTCGGTGAGGGCAATGAGCAGTTCTTC.

The rearrangement uses TRBV29-1 and TRBJ1-2; no definite D call. The CDR3 contains 12 residues. Per the germline V gene, CDR1 is SQVTM and CDR2 is ANQGSEA. Trimming removed 3 bases at V and 7 bases at J, with 12 bases between. CDR3 protein: CSVDSGSGGYTF. The CDR3 DNA reads TGCAGCGTTGATTCCGGGTCTGGTGGCTACACCTTC.

The chain carries TRBV7-9 and TRBJ1-2; weak D call: TRBD1 (5 bases). The CDR3 contains 16 residues. V lost 1 base and J lost 5, with 17 bases in between. Germline V CDR1 and CDR2: SEHNR, FQNEAQ (reference sequence). CDR3 DNA sequence: TGTGCCAGCAGCTTAGTCGGGACGCTTATGGGGTATGGCTACACCTTC. Its translation: CASSLVGTLMGYGYTF.

This clonotype was found a few times. V and J are TRBV6-4 and TRBJ2-1, with D perhaps given as TRBD1 or TRBD2 (5 bases each). The ends were cut back, 6 bases at V and 9 bases at J, with 15 bases in the middle. Germline V gene data show CDR1 as MRHNA and CDR2 as SNTAGT. The CDR3 totals 13 residues. The CDR3 region is CASSPRDAGEQFF. The CDR3 DNA reads TGTGCCAGCAGCCCCCGGGACGCCGGTGAGCAGTTCTTC.